This TCR beta chain is from a study of blood T cell repertoires in COVID-19 (TCRdb year 2020). Study-level background: Collaborator samples came from the United States, Italy and Spain and covered acute and convalescent phases of COVID-19. The samples were drawn from the first 160 participants of the ongoing ImmuneRACE study and from 950 to 1,500 subjects provided by 6 global collaborators. Where available, HLA class I and class II types were obtained from metadata supplied by the sample provider rather than from assay-based typing. The repertoires were released in a freely available public database meant as a resource for research on the immune response to SARS-CoV-2. The prospective study material was composed of cDNA or gDNA derived from T cells, B-cell-depleted T cells, or PBMCs. Nearly every sample came with metadata listing a de-identified subject ID, COVID-19 status, age in years and sex. The dataset comprised deeply sampled blood TCRbeta repertoires from subjects exposed to, actively infected with, or recovered from COVID-19.

The collaborating institutions used their own protocols to collect whole blood in K2EDTA tubes. Collaborator samples were shipped for TCRbeta analysis as frozen whole blood, isolated PBMCs, or DNA extracted from either sample type. TCRbeta CDR3 regions were amplified from genomic DNA using the immunoSEQ Assay, a bias-controlled multiplex PCR. Per the authors' processing: The number of nucleated cells in each sample was estimated from the amplification of reference gene primers within the assay. To quantify the absolute abundance of each unique TCRbeta CDR3 rearrangement, sequence reads were collapsed and filtered. For each sample, productive Simpson clonality was calculated as the square root of Simpson's diversity index over productive rearrangements. The table was pulled from immuneACCESS by TCRdb, which kept in-frame rearrangements only. Such tables lose some clones; where checked, under half of the loss comes from unresolved V genes, and the rest has no known cause. V and J calls and clone size are those listed in that table; D and trimming were worked out from the DNA. The sample table records about 380,000 clones; 80% to 90% of these occur just once. Of the sample, 0.95% to 1.5% is held by the ten largest clones.

Reading the germline V gene (reference sequence) gives CDR1 WNHNN and CDR2 SYGVQD. Relative to germline, V is missing 6 bases and J is missing 4 bases, with 17 bases of the junction outside any gene match. The CDR3 numbers 17 residues from cysteine through phenylalanine. Here the CDR3 DNA is all that survives: 51 bases in frame from base 1. As to this clone: Its antigen remains undetermined. Base qualities are not provided; no much larger clone lies one nucleotide away.

Study-wide conclusions, independent of this receptor: Clinical and demographic metadata were provided uncurated, with the amount varying by source and participant.

Source material: peripheral blood. This TCR was recovered from a man aged 40-50 years with acute or convalescent COVID-19. The V and J genes are TRBV10-1 and TRBJ1-2; 7 central nucleotides agree with TRBD1. Here is the DNA: TGCGCCAGCAGCCGATACAGGGGCCTCCCTTCTTGCTATGGCTACACCTTC. Its protein reads: CASSRYRGLPSCYGYTF.